Included here is one T cell receptor beta chain sequence, with context. The antigen is undetermined. Donors came from a validation cohort of over 100 subjects, distinct from the first 666-subject cohort. The sample belongs to a study of cytomegalovirus exposure and HLA in healthy donors. Overall study: Both the approximately 120 validation repertoires and the 500 to 700 first-cohort repertoires used the same platform, as reported by a later analysis. General study results and limits: The study recorded over 150 TCR beta chains that were cytomegalovirus-associated.

TCRdb's copy holds only in-frame clones and misses some; the assay was immunoSEQ multiplex PCR. This sample yields under 300,000 clones, of which about 86% are seen a single time; over 0.95% belongs to the top ten. V dropped 4 bases and J dropped 0; count of bases not matched to a gene: 3. The CDR3 has 15 residues. The germline CDR1 and CDR2 sequences are SGHRS and YFSETQ. Sequenced sample: PBMCs. The sequence derives from a woman aged 18 to 35 in good health and CMV-seronegative. The rearrangement joins TRBV5-1 to TRBJ2-2, with 7 bases that match TRBD1. CDR3 region: CASSRDSTNTGELFF. The CDR3 bases are TGCGCCAGCAGCCGGGACAGTACGAACACCGGGGAGCTGTTTTTT.